This T cell receptor beta chain was identified during a study of cytomegalovirus exposure and HLA in healthy donors. Overall study results and limits: Reportedly, HLA-A and HLA-B alleles of most subjects were accurately predicted from TCR beta.

CDR3 size: 14 residues. Germline V gene data show CDR1 as PRHDT and CDR2 as FYEKMQ (reference sequence). V shed 3 bases, J shed 7 bases, and the junction held 3 bases outside the gene matches. Amplification used 60 Vbeta primers and 13 Jbeta primers. Assay: immunoSEQ multiplex PCR; the TCRdb copy retains only in-frame clones and omits some. Of about 160,000 clones in the sample, around 77% were seen once. A word on this clone: Its antigen remains unknown.

The genes are TRBV13 and TRBJ2-2; 9 bases map to TRBD2. This clonotype originated in a woman in her 40s in good health and CMV-seronegative. Sample: PBMCs. CDR3 residues: CASSLGTSYGELFF. In nucleotides, the CDR3 is TGTGCCAGCAGCTTGGGGACTAGCTACGGGGAGCTGTTTTTT.